A selection of T cell receptor beta chains follows, all from one sample in a study of PD-1 blockade in mismatch repair-deficient tumors. Assay used: immunoSEQ multiplex PCR; TCRdb lists only in-frame clones, some missing. There are tens of thousands of clones in the sample; 78% occur only once, and about 3% lies in the top ten. Sequences were derived from peripheral blood, sampled 4 weeks after starting pembrolizumab. The receptors stem from an adult with mismatch repair-deficient cancer. CDR3s include the opening cysteine and the closing phenylalanine or tryptophan. The order of the fields is V gene, D gene, CDR3 protein. A D gene is named only where the DNA matches it firmly.

>TRBV28|NA
CASSLKGANTIYF
>TRBV7-9|NA
CASGGLQETQYF
>TRBV7-2|NA
CASSRNQGGEQYF
>TRBV7-2|NA
CASSRYQETQYF
>TRBV14|TRBD1
CASSRSGGTGWISGANVLTF
>TRBV6-1|TRBD2
CASMLSGSVNTQYF
>TRBV2|NA
CASRTAGTGGYTF
>TRBV5-4|NA
CASSRRTAGAGYEQYF
>TRBV7-2|TRBD2
CASRIAGGPTDTQYF
>TRBV2|TRBD1
CASRGDRVRTEAFF
>TRBV5-8|NA
CASSSTTEYF
>TRBV6-5|TRBD2
CASSLRAGNYEQYF
>TRBV7-2|NA
CASSLGLGGDQPQHF
>TRBV27|NA
CASSLSSRGNTIYF
>TRBV6-1|NA
CATRLPEAFF
>TRBV11-2|TRBD2
CASSLLAGEATGELFF
>TRBV6-5|NA
CASSYGGRDTGELFF
>TRBV5-1|NA
CASSLGRFPTSSTDTQYF
>TRBV30|NA
CAWSVPRPGANVLTF
>TRBV5-1|NA
CASSHREVGTEAFF
>TRBV18|NA
CASSPDRMYGYTF
>TRBV19|NA
CASSGPGATGELFF
>TRBV5-6|NA
CASSLEQGYEQYF
>TRBV5-6|TRBD1
CASSWPGTGVYEQYF
>TRBV27|NA
CASSPLLGARTEAFF
>TRBV11-2|NA
CASSYRPGGENTEAFF
>TRBV5-1|NA
CASSLDVSGTEQFF
>TRBV7-8|TRBD2
CASSSGLAGMRDTQYF
>TRBV2|NA
CASSDRESYEKLFF
>TRBV27|TRBD1
CASSLRQGGQPQHF
>TRBV7-2|NA
CASSLAPGGLYGYTF
>TRBV27|TRBD1
CASSPMTGGEEQYF
>TRBV7-7|NA
CASSLAQNEKLFF
>TRBV23-1|NA
CASSHPWDSSTDTQYF
>TRBV5-4|NA
CASSYLASRSYNEQFF
>TRBV7-8|TRBD2
CASSLGGLAADIRSYEQYF
>TRBV27|TRBD1
CASSPGQGYEKLFF